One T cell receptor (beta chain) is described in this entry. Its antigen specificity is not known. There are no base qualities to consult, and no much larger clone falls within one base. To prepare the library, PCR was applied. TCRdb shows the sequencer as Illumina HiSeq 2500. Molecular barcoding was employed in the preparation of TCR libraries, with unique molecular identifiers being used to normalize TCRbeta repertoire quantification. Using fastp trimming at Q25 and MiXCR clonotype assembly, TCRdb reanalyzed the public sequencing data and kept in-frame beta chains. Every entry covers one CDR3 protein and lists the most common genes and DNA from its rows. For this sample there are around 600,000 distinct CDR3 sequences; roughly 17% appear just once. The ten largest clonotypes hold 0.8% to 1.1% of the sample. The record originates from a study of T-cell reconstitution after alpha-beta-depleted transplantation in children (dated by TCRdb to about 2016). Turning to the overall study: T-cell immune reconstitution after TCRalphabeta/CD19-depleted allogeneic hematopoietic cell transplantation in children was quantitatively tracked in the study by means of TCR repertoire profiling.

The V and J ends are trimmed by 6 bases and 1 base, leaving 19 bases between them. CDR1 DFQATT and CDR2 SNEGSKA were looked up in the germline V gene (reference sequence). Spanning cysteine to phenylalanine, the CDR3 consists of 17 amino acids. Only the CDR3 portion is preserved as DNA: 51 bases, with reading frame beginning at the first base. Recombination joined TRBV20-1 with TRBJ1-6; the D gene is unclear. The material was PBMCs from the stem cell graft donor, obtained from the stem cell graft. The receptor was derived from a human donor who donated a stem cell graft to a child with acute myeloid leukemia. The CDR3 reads CSAQDQAGRSYNSPLHF. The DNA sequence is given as TGCAGTGCCCAGGACCAGGCGGGTCGGTCCTATAATTCACCCCTCCACTTT.